What follows are 23 T cell receptor beta chains derived from one specimen sequenced in a study of cytomegalovirus exposure and HLA in healthy donors. The PCR made use of 60 Vbeta and 13 Jbeta primers. Using immunoSEQ multiplex PCR, the repertoire was profiled, and TCRdb retains in-frame clones only, with some absent. Of some 150,000 clones detected, 75% to 85% appear once; the ten largest clones hold about 2.2%. Sequencing was performed on PBMCs. These TCRs come from a man aged 50 to 59 in good health and CMV-seronegative.

V and J are TRBV11-2 and TRBJ2-3; 14 bases fit TRBD2. Per the germline V gene, CDR1 is SGHAT and CDR2 is FQNNGV. The CDR3 sequence is 13 residues long. The V gene end was trimmed by 3 bases and the J gene end by 15 bases; junction bases not matched to a gene: 5. The CDR3 sequence is CASSFGLAGGFYF. In DNA, the CDR3 is TGTGCCAGCAGCTTCGGACTAGCGGGAGGATTTTATTTT.

This clone came up once. This chain joins TRBV7-3 and TRBJ1-1, with D unresolved. Trimming removed 5 bases from V and 1 base from J, with 14 bases in between. In germline, CDR1 is SGHTA, CDR2 FQGTGA. The CDR3 spans 15 residues. CDR3 protein: CASSPGLVGNTEAFF. CDR3 nucleotides: TGTGCCAGCAGCCCCGGTTTAGTTGGGAACACTGAAGCTTTCTTT.

The chain links TRBV7-3 to TRBJ2-5; a weak D match, TRBD2 (6 bases). The CDR3 runs to 14 residues. V lost 5 bases, J lost 5 bases, and 15 bases lay in between. Germline V gene sequence: CDR1 SGHTA, CDR2 FQGTGA. The CDR3 sequence is CASSPPGGRETQYF. DNA for the CDR3: TGTGCCAGCAGCCCCCCTGGGGGGAGGGAGACCCAGTACTTC.

The gene calls are TRBV7-9 and TRBJ2-2, with D perhaps TRBD1 (6 bases). Germline lookup yields CDR1 SEHNR and CDR2 FQNEAQ (reference sequence). CDR3 size: 16 residues. V was shortened by 5 bases and J by 3 bases, with 16 bases between the two germline ends. The CDR3 nucleotides are TGTGCCAGCAGCCCTACAGGGTACCCAGACACCGGGGAGCTGTTTTTT. It specifies CASSPTGYPDTGELFF.

This clone was found once. V and J are TRBV19 and TRBJ2-1, with TRBD1 matching 9 bases. J gave up 7 bases and V 2 bases, and 6 bases lay outside the gene matches. CDR1 is LNHDA, CDR2 SQIVND, per germline (reference sequence). The CDR3 consists of 15 residues. In DNA form, the CDR3 reads TGTGCCAGTAGTATAACAGGGGGCGTTGGTAATGAGCAGTTCTTC. Translation gives CASSITGGVGNEQFF. The entire variable domain, with the rest obtained from reference TRBV19 and TRBJ2-1, is as follows: DGGITQSPKYLFRKEGQNVTLSCEQNLNHDAMYWYRQDPGQGLRLIYYSQIVNDFQKGDIAEGYSVSREKKESFPLTVTSAQKNPTAFYLCASSITGGVGNEQFFGPGTRLTVL.

This clone was picked up a small number of times. For the CDR3, the DNA is TGTGCCAGCAGTGACCAGACAGGGGACACGCAGTATTTT. It encodes CASSDQTGDTQYF. The rearrangement links TRBV2 to TRBJ2-3; TRBD1 aligns across 8 bases. CDR3 length equals 13 residues. Germline loops: CDR1 SNHLY, CDR2 FYNNEI. After removal of 3 bases from V and 9 bases from J, the junction contained 5 bases not matched to a gene.

This sequence joins TRBV19 and TRBJ1-5; the match to TRBD1 covers 7 bases. After removal of 6 bases from V and 6 bases from J, the junction contained 11 bases not matched to a gene. Germline CDR1 is LNHDA and CDR2 is SQIVND (reference sequence). CDR3 length equals 15 residues. The CDR3 region is CASSRTQGLVQPQHF. The CDR3 coding sequence is TGTGCCAGTAGCCGCACACAGGGGCTAGTTCAGCCCCAGCATTTT.

This chain uses TRBV5-1 with TRBJ2-3; 8 bases line up with TRBD2. V trimming: 0 bases; J trimming: 2 bases; junction bases outside the gene matches: 11. The CDR3 length is 18 residues. Germline V gene lookup returns CDR1 SGHRS and CDR2 YFSETQ. CDR3 protein: CASSLASQRGSTTDTQYF. CDR3 DNA: TGCGCCAGCAGCTTGGCTAGCCAGCGGGGGTCAACCACAGATACGCAGTATTTT.

The J gene is TRBJ1-2, the V gene TRBV7-3; D gene ambiguous. V was cut by 5 bases and J by 2 bases, with 12 bases left in between. From germline, CDR1 is SGHTA and CDR2 FQGTGA. The CDR3 has 14 residues. The CDR3 DNA reads as TGTGCCAGCAGCCCTGGGCCTCGGAACTATGGCTACACCTTC. It translates to CASSPGPRNYGYTF.

This clone has just one count. This sequence joins TRBV28 and TRBJ2-7; D is possibly TRBD2 (6 bases). This CDR3 has 15 residues. Germline V gene sequence: CDR1 MDHEN, CDR2 SYDVKM. V shed 3 bases and J shed 2 bases, with 14 bases lying between them. The CDR3 here is CASSFGGGVPYEQYF. The CDR3 nucleotides are TGTGCCAGCAGTTTTGGCGGAGGGGTACCCTACGAGCAGTACTTC.

The rearrangement joins TRBV18 to TRBJ1-2; no firm D call. Germline-derived CDR1 and CDR2 are KGHSH and LQKENI. V was pared by 0 bases and J by 6 bases, with 11 bases between. The CDR3 consists of 14 residues. CDR3 DNA: TGTGCCAGCTCACCACCGAACAGACAAGATGGCTACACCTTC. Its protein product is CASSPPNRQDGYTF.

The V and J genes are TRBV7-6 and TRBJ2-7, with 9 bases aligning to TRBD2. Looked up from germline, CDR1 is SGHVS and CDR2 is FNYEAQ. The V segment lost 5 bases and the J segment 0 bases; nucleotides outside the gene matches: 11. The CDR3 length is 17 residues. The CDR3 DNA sequence: TGTGCCAGCAGCATCGAACCTAGCGGGACGAGCTCCTACGAGCAGTACTTC. Protein sequence: CASSIEPSGTSSYEQYF. Full variable domain (missing parts from reference TRBV7-6 and TRBJ2-7): GAGVSQSPRYKVTKRGQDVALRCDPISGHVSLYWYRQALGQGPEFLTYFNYEAQQDKSGLPNDRFSAERPEGSISTLTIQRTEQRDSAMYRCASSIEPSGTSSYEQYFGPGTRLTVT.

The V call is TRBV2, the J call TRBJ1-1; 7 bases align to TRBD1. Germline V CDR1 and CDR2: SNHLY, FYNNEI. The CDR3 sequence is 13 residues long. J gave up 5 bases and V 4 bases, and 4 bases lay outside the gene matches. This CDR3 reads CASSAQGTTEAFF. The CDR3, as DNA: TGTGCCAGCAGTGCACAGGGGACAACTGAAGCTTTCTTT.

The rearrangement links TRBV6-1 to TRBJ1-1, with 11 bases lining up with TRBD1. V gave up 6 bases and J gave up 4 bases; unmatched junction bases: 4. Germline V lookup: CDR1 MNHNS, CDR2 SASEGT. The CDR3 spans 14 residues. CDR3 nucleotide sequence: TGTGCCAGCAGGGGGGACAGGGGGGGCACTGAAGCTTTCTTT. Translating it yields CASRGDRGGTEAFF.

The rearrangement joins TRBV14 to TRBJ2-2, with D perhaps matching TRBD1 (6 bases). The CDR3 covers 14 residues. V lost 3 bases and J lost 5, with 10 bases in between. Looked up from germline, CDR1 is SGHDN and CDR2 is FVKESK. As DNA, the CDR3 is TGTGCCAGCAGCCACCCAGGGGTTACCGGGGAGCTGTTTTTT. Its translation is CASSHPGVTGELFF.

The V gene is TRBV18, the J gene TRBJ1-4, with 7 positions matching TRBD1. Germline CDR1 and CDR2: KGHSH and LQKENI. The CDR3 totals 16 residues. The trim removed 6 bases at V and 7 bases at J, leaving 14 bases unmatched. The CDR3, as DNA: TGTGCCAGCTCCCTCATGGAGAGGGGGCCTAGTGAAAAACTGTTTTTT. It is translated as CASSLMERGPSEKLFF.

The V and J genes are TRBV7-3 and TRBJ1-1; tentatively, D is TRBD1 (6 bases). This CDR3 is 15 amino acids long. Deletions cut 5 bases from V and 4 bases from J, with 17 bases between. Germline loops: CDR1 SGHTA, CDR2 FQGTGA. DNA of the CDR3: TGTGCCAGCAGCACCGGGACATCGATCGCCACTGAAGCTTTCTTT. It encodes CASSTGTSIATEAFF.

The chain uses TRBV30 and TRBJ2-7; no reliable D call. V was trimmed by 1 base and J by 2 bases, leaving 9 bases between them. The CDR3 contains 13 residues. The V gene's germline CDR1 is GTSNPN and CDR2 SVGIG (reference sequence). The CDR3 nucleotides read TGTGCCTGGAGTGGATTGGGCCCCTACGAGCAGTACTTC. Residues: CAWSGLGPYEQYF.

This sequence joins TRBV2 and TRBJ1-5, with 9 positions matching TRBD1. CDR3 length equals 16 residues. Germline trimming cut 2 bases from V and 2 bases from J; bases unmatched to any gene: 4. Germline loops: CDR1 SNHLY, CDR2 FYNNEI. CDR3 DNA sequence: TGTGCCAGCAGTGAAAGGGGGGACAGGGGCAATCAGCCCCAGCATTTT. Residues: CASSERGDRGNQPQHF. Filled out from reference TRBV2 and TRBJ1-5, the complete variable domain reads EPEVTQTPSHQVTQMGQEVILRCVPISNHLYFYWYRQILGQKVEFLVSFYNNEISEKSEIFDDQFSVERPDGSNFTLKIRSTKLEDSAMYFCASSERGDRGNQPQHFGDGTRLSIL.

The rearrangement links TRBV4-1 to TRBJ2-7, with 12 bases identical to TRBD2. The CDR3 loop spans 15 amino acids. Germline V gene data show CDR1 as MGHRA and CDR2 as YSYEKL. Unmatched junction bases numbered 4, after V lost 1 base and J lost 6 bases. The CDR3 DNA follows: TGCGCCAGCAGCCAAGTTAGGGGACTAGCGGGCGAGCAGTACTTC. Its protein product is CASSQVRGLAGEQYF.

The V and J genes are TRBV7-2 and TRBJ2-1; 9 positions agree with TRBD2. CDR1 and CDR2 (germline): SGHTA, FQGNSA. There are 15 residues in the CDR3. V gave up 5 bases and J gave up 8 bases; unmatched junction bases: 10. CDR3 sequence reads: CASSRGGGGADEQFF. The CDR3, as DNA: TGTGCCAGCAGCCGAGGGGGCGGGGGGGCGGATGAGCAGTTCTTC.

The sample holds a few counts of this clone. V usage is TRBV6-1 and J usage is TRBJ1-5, with D maybe TRBD1 (6 bases). The length of the CDR3 is 14 residues. V lost 9 bases to trimming and J lost 3 bases, with 15 bases between them. Germline lookup yields CDR1 MNHNS and CDR2 SASEGT. Written as DNA, the CDR3 is TGTGCCAGTGGACAGACCCTTGACAATCAGCCCCAGCATTTT. Amino acid sequence: CASGQTLDNQPQHF.

About this clone itself: Other DNA variants within this sample encode the same CDR3. The gene calls are TRBV6-4 and TRBJ2-2; 7 bases line up with TRBD1. V was clipped by 8 bases and J by 5 bases; unmatched bases: 8. The CDR3 runs 14 residues. The V gene's germline CDR1 is MRHNA and CDR2 SNTAGT. CDR3 residues: CASQRGPRTGELFF. The CDR3 coding sequence is TGTGCCAGCCAAAGGGGGCCTAGAACCGGGGAGCTGTTTTTT.